A selection of T cell receptor beta chains follows, all from one sample in a study of T cells expressing NK-cell markers. TCRdb re-called the 5' RACE reads, yielding one record per CDR3 amino acid sequence without DNA. The sample has some 340,000 distinct CDR3 sequences, and its top ten clones hold around 4.9%. Sequenced: blood T cells: a sorted CD56 or NKG2C T cell subset, CD4+ or CD8+ T cells, or bulk PBMC T cells (not recorded which). These receptor sequences come from a man between 18 and 69 years old in good health. CDR3s include the opening cysteine and the closing phenylalanine or tryptophan. Each record gives: V gene, CDR3 length, J gene, CDR3 protein.

>TRBV21-1|14|TRBJ2-7
CASSPLGGPYEQYF
>TRBV29-1|13|TRBJ1-6
CSRDGTYNSPLHF
>TRBV6-5|19|TRBJ1-1
CASSYSYWRRGLLATEAFF
>TRBV2|15|TRBJ1-3
CASSVGANSGNTIYF
>TRBV5-1|14|TRBJ1-1
CASNQVQVGKEAFF
>TRBV20-1|15|TRBJ2-1
CSASTADLAVNEQFF
>TRBV6-2/TRBV6-3|14|TRBJ1-2
CASSDDRASYGYTF
>TRBV7-6|15|TRBJ2-3
CASSRDRGDTDTQYF
>TRBV7-9|15|TRBJ2-1
CASSLIWGANNEQFF
>TRBV3-1|15|TRBJ1-3
CASSQEVGRGNTIYF
>TRBV29-1|15|TRBJ2-3
CSVDLAGGRTDTQYF
>TRBV5-1|14|TRBJ2-6
CASSLSSGANVLTF
>TRBV6-6|12|TRBJ1-2
CASSRQVHGYTF
>TRBV2|13|TRBJ2-7
CASGQGVSYEQYF
>TRBV6-9|16|TRBJ1-5
CASSYWKRRSNQPQHF
>TRBV7-3|15|TRBJ2-1
CASSGTSGGANEQFF
>TRBV2|13|TRBJ2-5
CASSGSSRLTQYF
>TRBV28|13|TRBJ2-7
CASSFLLTSQQYF
>TRBV29-1|14|TRBJ2-5
CSVASGAILETQYF
>TRBV28|15|TRBJ2-7
CASSLYGRGGYEQYF
>TRBV6-1|15|TRBJ1-6
CASSVQRSSNSPLHF
>TRBV7-2|11|TRBJ2-5
CASREQGTQYF
>TRBV2|16|TRBJ2-7
CASSPQRGGILNEQYF
>TRBV29-1|18|TRBJ1-2
CSVEASPGQGNSNYGYTF
>TRBV12-3/TRBV12-4|15|TRBJ2-4
CASSRAGGTKNIQYF
>TRBV28|13|TRBJ2-7
CASSLYRGKEQYF
>TRBV14|16|TRBJ2-1
CASSQDRTSAYNEQFF
>TRBV7-3|15|TRBJ2-1
CASSSSGLPGDEQFF
>TRBV6-5|14|TRBJ2-5
CASSLRNDWETQYF
>TRBV18|16|TRBJ1-1
CASSPLTGGVITEAFF
>TRBV20-1|14|TRBJ2-1
CSARGLSSPSEQFF
>TRBV6-1|17|TRBJ2-5
CASSGTGTSGPPKTQYF
>TRBV3-1|20|TRBJ2-3
CASSQVLAETSGASTDTQYF
>TRBV6-5|16|TRBJ2-5
CASSYSRRPTPETQYF
>TRBV6-1|14|TRBJ1-3
CASSRTGAGNTIYF
>TRBV7-9|17|TRBJ1-4
CASSLWGQGKMQEKLFF
>TRBV28|15|TRBJ2-7
CASTPTGAIRYEQYF
>TRBV5-1|15|TRBJ1-1
CASSFAGAYNTEAFF
>TRBV7-2|16|TRBJ2-1
CASSPRGGPTYNEQFF
>TRBV14|15|TRBJ2-5
CASSQDQGSQETQYF